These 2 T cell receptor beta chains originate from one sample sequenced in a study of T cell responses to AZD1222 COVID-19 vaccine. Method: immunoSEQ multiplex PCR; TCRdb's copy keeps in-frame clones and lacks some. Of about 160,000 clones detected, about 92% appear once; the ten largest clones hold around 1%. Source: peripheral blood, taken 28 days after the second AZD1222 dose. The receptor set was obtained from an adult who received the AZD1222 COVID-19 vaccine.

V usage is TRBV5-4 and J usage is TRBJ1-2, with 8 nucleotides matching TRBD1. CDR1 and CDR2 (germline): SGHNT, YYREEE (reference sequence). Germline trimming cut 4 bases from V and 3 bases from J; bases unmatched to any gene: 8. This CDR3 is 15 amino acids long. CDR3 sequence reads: CASSPGQGLYYGYTF. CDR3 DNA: TGTGCCAGCAGCCCCGGACAGGGATTGTACTATGGCTACACCTTC.

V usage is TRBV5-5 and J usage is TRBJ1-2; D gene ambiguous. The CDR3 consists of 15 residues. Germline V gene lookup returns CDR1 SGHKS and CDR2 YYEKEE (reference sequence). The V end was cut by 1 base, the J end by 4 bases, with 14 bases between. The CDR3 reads CASSLHTDRLYGYTF. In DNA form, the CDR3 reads TGTGCCAGCAGCTTGCACACTGACCGTCTCTATGGCTACACCTTC.